The clone carrying this T cell receptor beta chain has only a few counts. The data stem from a study of response to subunit inactivated influenza vaccine. TCRdb re-called the RT-PCR reads through MiXCR, storing one row per CDR3 protein. This sample has some 150,000 distinct CDR3 sequences; over 9.5% occur once, and the top ten carry roughly 29%. Unmatched junction bases numbered 4, after V lost 1 base and J lost 6 bases. The CDR3 totals 15 residues. Germline values: CDR1 LGHDT, CDR2 YNNKEL (reference sequence). Separately, the same data were catalogued under a study of T cells expressing NK-cell markers. As reported in that work: As the method of synthesis, 5'RACE template switching with UMIs yielded TCR beta cDNA. About 1.0-7.5% of CD8+ T cells in roughly six donors belonged to dominant NKG2C+ clonotypes. The same clonotypes also predominated in the CD3+CD56-NKG2C+ fraction of several donors.

The sequencing used CD8+ T cells sorted from PBMCs, collected 11 to 12 days after vaccination. The chain has TRBV3-1 and TRBJ2-1; 9 nucleotides line up with TRBD2. This receptor was taken from a man between 45 and 60 years old who received an inactivated influenza vaccine. The CDR3 reads CASSQGAGGSNEQFF. The DNA of the CDR3 is TGTGCCAGCAGCCAAGGAGCGGGAGGTAGCAATGAGCAGTTCTTC.